Sequencing of this T cell receptor beta chain was carried out in a study of blood T cells in healthy people across ages. This clonotype came up many times. The CDR3 covers 15 residues. The J segment lost 7 bases and the V segment lost 6 bases, leaving 9 bases of the junction unmatched. It was with a sample-barcoded 5' primer and a J-beta primer mix that a second PCR of roughly 7 to 12 cycles was run. TCRdb passed the 5' RACE reads through MiXCR, listing each CDR3 protein once. The sample yields around 870,000 distinct CDR3 sequences, under 35% seen once. Sequenced sample: blood. The V call is TRBV12-3 or TRBV12-4, the J call TRBJ1-4, with 9 bases aligning to TRBD1. The clonotype comes from an elderly woman in good health. DNA of the CDR3: TGTGCCAGCAGCGACAGGGGGGCGACCGCTGAAAAACTGTTTTTT. It translates to CASSDRGATAEKLFF.